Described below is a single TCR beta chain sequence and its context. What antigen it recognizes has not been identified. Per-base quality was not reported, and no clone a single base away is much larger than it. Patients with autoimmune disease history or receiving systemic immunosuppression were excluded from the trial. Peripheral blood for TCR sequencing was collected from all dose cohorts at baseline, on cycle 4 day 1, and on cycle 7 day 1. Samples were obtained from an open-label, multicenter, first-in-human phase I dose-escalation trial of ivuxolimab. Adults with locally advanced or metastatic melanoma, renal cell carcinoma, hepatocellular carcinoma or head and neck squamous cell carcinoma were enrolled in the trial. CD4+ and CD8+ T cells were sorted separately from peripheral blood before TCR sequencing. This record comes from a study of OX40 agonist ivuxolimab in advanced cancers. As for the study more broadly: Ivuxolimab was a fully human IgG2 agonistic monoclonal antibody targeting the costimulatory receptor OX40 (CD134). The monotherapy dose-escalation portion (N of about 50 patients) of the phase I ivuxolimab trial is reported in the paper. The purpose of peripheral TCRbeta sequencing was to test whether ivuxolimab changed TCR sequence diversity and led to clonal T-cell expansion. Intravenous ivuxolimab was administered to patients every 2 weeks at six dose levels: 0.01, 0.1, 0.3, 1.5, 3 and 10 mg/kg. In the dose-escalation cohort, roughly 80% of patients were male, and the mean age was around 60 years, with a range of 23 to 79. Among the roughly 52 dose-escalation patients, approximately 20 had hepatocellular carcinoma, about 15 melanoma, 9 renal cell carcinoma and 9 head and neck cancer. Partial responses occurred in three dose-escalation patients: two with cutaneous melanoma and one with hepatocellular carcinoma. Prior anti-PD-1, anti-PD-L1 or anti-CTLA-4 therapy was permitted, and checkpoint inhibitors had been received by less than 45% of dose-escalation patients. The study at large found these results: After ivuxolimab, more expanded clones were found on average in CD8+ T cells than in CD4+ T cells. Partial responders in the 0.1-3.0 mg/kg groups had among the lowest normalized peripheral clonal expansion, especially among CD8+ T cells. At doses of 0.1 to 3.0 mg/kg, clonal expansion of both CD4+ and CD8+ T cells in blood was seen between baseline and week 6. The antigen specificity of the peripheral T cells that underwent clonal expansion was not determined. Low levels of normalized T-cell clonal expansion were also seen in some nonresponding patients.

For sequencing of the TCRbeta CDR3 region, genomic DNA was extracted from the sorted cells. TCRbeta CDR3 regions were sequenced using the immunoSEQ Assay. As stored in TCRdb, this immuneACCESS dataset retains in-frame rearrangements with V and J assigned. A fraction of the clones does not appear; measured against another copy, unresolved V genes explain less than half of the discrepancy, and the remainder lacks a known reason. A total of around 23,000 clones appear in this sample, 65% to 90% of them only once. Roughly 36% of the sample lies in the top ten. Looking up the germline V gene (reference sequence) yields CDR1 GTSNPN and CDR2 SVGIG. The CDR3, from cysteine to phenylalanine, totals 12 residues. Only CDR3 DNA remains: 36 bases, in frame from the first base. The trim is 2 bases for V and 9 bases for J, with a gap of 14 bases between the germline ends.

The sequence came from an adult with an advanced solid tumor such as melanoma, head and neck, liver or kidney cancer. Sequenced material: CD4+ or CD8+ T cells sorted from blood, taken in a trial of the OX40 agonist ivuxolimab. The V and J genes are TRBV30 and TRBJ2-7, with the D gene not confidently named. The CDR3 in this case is CAWSPPGLLQYF. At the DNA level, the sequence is TGTGCCTGGAGTCCTCCCGGGCTTCTGCAGTACTTC. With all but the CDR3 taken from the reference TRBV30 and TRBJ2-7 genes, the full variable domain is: SQTIHQWPATLVQPVGSPLSLECTVEGTSNPNLYWYRQAAGRGLQLLFYSVGIGQISSEVPQNLSASRPQDRQFILSSKKLLLSDSGFYLCAWSPPGLLQYFGPGTRLTVT.